One sample yielded the 6 T cell receptor beta chains listed below, sequenced in a study of glioma-infiltrating T cells. TCR alpha and beta CDR3 regions were amplified from RNA using iRepertoire nested multiplex PCR. TCRdb itself ran the multiplex PCR reads through MiXCR, one entry per CDR3 protein. The table lists approximately 120,000 distinct CDR3 sequences, roughly 24% of them singletons. What was sequenced was glioma tissue, nonneoplastic brain tissue, or PBMCs (not recorded which). The receptors come from a human donor with low-grade glioma or glioblastoma, undergoing nonglioma brain surgery, or in good health (not recorded which).

This clonotype was seen only a few times. The rearrangement links TRBV19 to TRBJ2-1; 12 nucleotides match TRBD2. With 3 bases clipped from V and 9 bases from J, the junction kept 6 bases outside the gene matches. From germline, CDR1 is LNHDA and CDR2 SQIVND (reference sequence). CDR3 length: 15 amino acids. This chain's CDR3 is CASSIVTSGSPEQFF. In DNA, the CDR3 is TGTGCCAGTAGTATTGTGACTAGCGGGAGTCCTGAGCAGTTCTTC.

Notes on this clonotype: A much larger clone differs from this one at a single base, so this may be a read error. The V gene is TRBV4-2, the J gene TRBJ2-7; 11 nucleotides align to TRBD2. In germline, CDR1 is LGHNA, CDR2 YNFKEQ. This CDR3 has 17 amino acids. The DNA of the CDR3 is TGTGCCTGCAGCCAAGATCCGACTAGCGGGGCCTCCTACGAGCAGTACTTC. This codes for CACSQDPTSGASYEQYF.

This clonotype appeared many times. The CDR3 region has the DNA TGTGCCAGCAGTAAACAGCTCTCCTACGAGCAGTACTTC. Protein sequence: CASSKQLSYEQYF. V and J are TRBV6-1 and TRBJ2-7, with D uncertain. This CDR3 region has 13 residues. CDR1 MNHNS and CDR2 SASEGT come from the germline V gene. V lost 5 bases to trimming and J lost 0 bases, with 8 bases between them.

As regards this clonotype: Germline and junction disagree at one end, which may indicate a read error. V gene TRBV6-1 combines with J gene TRBJ1-5; 8 positions agree with TRBD1. This CDR3 has 16 residues. CDR1 is MNHNS, CDR2 SASEGT, per germline. This chain's CDR3 is CASNQGGTGINQPQHF. CDR3 bases: TGTGCCAGCAACCAAGGGGGGACAGGTATCAATCAGCCTCAGCATTTT.

The chain combines TRBV20-1 with TRBJ2-5; 14 bases fit TRBD2. The CDR3 is 14 residues long. From germline, CDR1 is DFQATT and CDR2 SNEGSKA (reference sequence). CDR3 sequence (DNA): TGCAGCCCCGGACTAGCGGGAGGTGGTGAGACCCAGTACTTC. Its translation: CSPGLAGGGETQYF.

About this clonotype: A much larger clone sits a single nucleotide away, making a read error possible. V and J are TRBV10-2 and TRBJ1-1, with D unresolved. The CDR3 spans 14 residues. Germline CDR1 is WSHSY and CDR2 is SAAADI. The CDR3 is CAISESNSYTEALF. Written as DNA, the CDR3 is TGTGCCATCAGTGAGTCGAACAGTTACACTGAAGCTCTCTTT.